These 3 T cell receptor beta chains came from one sample sequenced in a study of blood T cell repertoires in COVID-19. Sequenced by immunoSEQ multiplex PCR; TCRdb stores in-frame clones only, minus some. The table has 150,000 to 200,000 clones, about 90% seen once; the top ten hold about 6.5%. Material: PBMCs or T cells enriched from blood (not recorded which). Receptors originate from a woman between 50 and 59 years old who had recovered from COVID-19.

This clone was recorded a few times. The chain links TRBV9 to TRBJ1-2, with 9 bases identical to TRBD1. The CDR3 covers 16 residues. After removal of 4 bases from V and 7 bases from J, the junction contained 14 bases not matched to a gene. The germline V gene has CDR1 SGDLS and CDR2 YYNGEE. CDR3 nucleotides: TGTGCCAGCAGCCCCCGGGAGGGGACAGGGTCCATTGGCTACACCTTC. Protein: CASSPREGTGSIGYTF.

The chain uses TRBV10-3 and TRBJ1-1, with D tentatively TRBD1 (5 bases). V shed 6 bases and J shed 5 bases, with 13 bases lying between them. The CDR3 length is 13 residues. Germline assignment: CDR1 ENHRY and CDR2 SYGVKD. The CDR3 coding sequence is TGTGCCATCAGCCGGGACTTTTATACTGAAGCTTTCTTT. Its protein is CAISRDFYTEAFF.

This clone was observed a single time. The junction differs from germline at one of its ends, possibly a read error. The rearrangement uses TRBV6-1 and TRBJ1-2; TRBD1 matches 7 bases. In germline, CDR1 is MNHNS, CDR2 SASEGT. The CDR3 runs 13 residues. CDR3 nucleotide sequence: TGTGCCAGCAGGGAAGACAGGGTCGGAGGCTACACCTTC. Encoded protein: CASREDRVGGYTF.